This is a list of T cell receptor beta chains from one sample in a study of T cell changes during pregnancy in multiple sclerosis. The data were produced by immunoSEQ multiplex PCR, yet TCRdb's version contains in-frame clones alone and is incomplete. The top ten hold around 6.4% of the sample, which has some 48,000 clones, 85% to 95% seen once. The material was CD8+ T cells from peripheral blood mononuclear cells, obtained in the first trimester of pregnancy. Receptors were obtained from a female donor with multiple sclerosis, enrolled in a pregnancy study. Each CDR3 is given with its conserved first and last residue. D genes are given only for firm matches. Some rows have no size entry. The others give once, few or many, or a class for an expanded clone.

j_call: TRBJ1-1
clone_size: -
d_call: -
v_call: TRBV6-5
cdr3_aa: CASSYSRSHNTEAFF
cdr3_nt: TGTGCCAGCAGTTACTCACGGAGTCACAACACTGAAGCTTTCTTT

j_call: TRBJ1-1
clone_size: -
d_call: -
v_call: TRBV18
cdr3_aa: CASFRPDIDSIQITNTEAFF
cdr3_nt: TGTGCCAGCTTCAGGCCCGACATAGACAGTATCCAAATTACGAACACTGAAGCTTTCTTT

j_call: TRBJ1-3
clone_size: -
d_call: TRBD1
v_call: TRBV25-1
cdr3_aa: CASSVQGDGNTIYF
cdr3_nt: TGTGCCAGCAGTGTACAGGGGGATGGAAACACCATATATTTT

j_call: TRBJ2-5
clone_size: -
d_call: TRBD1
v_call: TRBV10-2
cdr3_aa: CASIVTGEKTQYF
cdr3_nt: TGCGCCAGCATCGTGACAGGGGAAAAGACCCAGTACTTC

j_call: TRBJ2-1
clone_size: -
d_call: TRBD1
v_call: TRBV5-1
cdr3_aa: CASSSPRQGIRHNEQFF
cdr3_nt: TGCGCCAGCAGCTCTCCCCGACAGGGGATCAGGCACAATGAGCAGTTCTTC

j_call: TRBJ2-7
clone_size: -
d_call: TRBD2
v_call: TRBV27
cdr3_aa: CAAGGGWGPYEQYF
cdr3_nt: TGTGCCGCGGGGGGGGGCTGGGGGCCCTACGAGCAGTACTTC

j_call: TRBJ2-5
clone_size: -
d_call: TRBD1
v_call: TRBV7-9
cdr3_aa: CASSELTGGYQETQYF
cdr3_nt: TGTGCCAGCAGCGAGCTCACAGGGGGCTACCAAGAGACCCAGTACTTC

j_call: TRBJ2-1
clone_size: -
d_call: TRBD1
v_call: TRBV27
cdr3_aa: CASSLSISGTGGHNEQFF
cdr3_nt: TGTGCCAGCAGTTTATCTATCTCCGGGACAGGGGGACACAATGAGCAGTTCTTC

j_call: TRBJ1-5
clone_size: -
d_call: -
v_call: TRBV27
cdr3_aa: CASSLRGNQPQHF
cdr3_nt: TGTGCCAGCAGCCTACGGGGTAATCAGCCCCAGCATTTT

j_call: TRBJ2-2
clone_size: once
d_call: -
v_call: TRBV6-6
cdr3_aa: CASSEGEANTGELFF
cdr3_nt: TGTGCCAGCTCGGAGGGCGAGGCGAACACCGGGGAGCTGTTTTTT

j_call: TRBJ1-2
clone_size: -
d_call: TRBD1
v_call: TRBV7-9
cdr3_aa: CASSLALGQAASYGYTF
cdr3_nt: TGTGCCAGCAGCTTAGCGTTGGGACAGGCCGCTAGTTATGGCTACACCTTC

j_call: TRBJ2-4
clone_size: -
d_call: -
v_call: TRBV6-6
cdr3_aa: CASSYSRGDIQYF
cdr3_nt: TGTGCCAGCAGTTACTCGCGGGGAGACATTCAGTACTTC

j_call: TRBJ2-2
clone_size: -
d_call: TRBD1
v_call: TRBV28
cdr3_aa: CASSPGTGGESGELFF
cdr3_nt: TGTGCCAGCAGCCCCGGGACAGGGGGCGAATCCGGGGAGCTGTTTTTT

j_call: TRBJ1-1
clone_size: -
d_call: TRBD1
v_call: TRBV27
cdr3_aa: CASGQGEAFF
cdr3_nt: TGTGCCAGCGGACAGGGTGAAGCTTTCTTT

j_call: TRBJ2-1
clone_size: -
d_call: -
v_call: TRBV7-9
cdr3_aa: CASSFSVGGGTYNEQFF
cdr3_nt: TGTGCCAGCAGCTTCTCGGTCGGAGGAGGGACCTACAATGAGCAGTTCTTC

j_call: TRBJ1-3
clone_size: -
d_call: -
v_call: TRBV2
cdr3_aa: CASSDRDSGNTIYF
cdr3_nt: TGTGCCAGCAGTGATAGAGATTCTGGAAACACCATATATTTT

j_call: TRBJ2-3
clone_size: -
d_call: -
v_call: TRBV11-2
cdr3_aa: CASSVQSGDTQYF
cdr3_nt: TGTGCCAGCAGCGTGCAATCGGGAGATACGCAGTATTTT

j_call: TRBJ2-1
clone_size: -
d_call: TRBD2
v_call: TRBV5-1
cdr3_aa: CASSLVASGDYNNEQFF
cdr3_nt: TGCGCCAGCAGCTTGGTGGCTAGCGGGGACTATAACAATGAGCAGTTCTTC

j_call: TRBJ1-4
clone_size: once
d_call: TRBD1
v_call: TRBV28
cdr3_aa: CASSRAGTGLDEKLFF
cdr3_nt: TGTGCCAGCAGTCGGGCCGGGACAGGGTTGGACGAAAAACTGTTTTTT

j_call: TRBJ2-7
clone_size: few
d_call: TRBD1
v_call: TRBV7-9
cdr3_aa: CASSLFPGQASSYEQYF
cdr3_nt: TGTGCCAGCAGCTTATTTCCGGGACAGGCGAGCTCCTACGAGCAGTACTTC

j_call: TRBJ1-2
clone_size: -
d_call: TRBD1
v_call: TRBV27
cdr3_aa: CASSLSAGGNYGYTF
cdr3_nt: TGTGCCAGCAGTTTATCGGCAGGGGGCAACTATGGCTACACCTTC

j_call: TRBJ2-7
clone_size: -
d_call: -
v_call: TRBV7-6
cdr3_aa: CASSLGGVGFPYEQYF
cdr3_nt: TGTGCCAGCAGCTTAGGGGGGGTGGGGTTTCCCTACGAGCAGTACTTC

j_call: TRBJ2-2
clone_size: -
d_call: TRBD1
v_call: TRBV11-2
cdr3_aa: CASSLVPSGGDSGELFF
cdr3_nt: TGTGCCAGCAGCTTAGTCCCTTCAGGGGGTGATTCCGGGGAGCTGTTTTTT

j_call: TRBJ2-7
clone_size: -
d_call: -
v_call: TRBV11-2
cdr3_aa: CASSLGAASLNEQYF
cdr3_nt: TGTGCCAGCAGCCTGGGGGCGGCCAGTCTCAACGAGCAGTACTTC

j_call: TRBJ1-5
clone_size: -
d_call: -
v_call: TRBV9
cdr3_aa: CASSLGSGKNQPQHF
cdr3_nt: TGTGCCAGCAGTCTCGGGTCGGGAAAGAATCAGCCCCAGCATTTT

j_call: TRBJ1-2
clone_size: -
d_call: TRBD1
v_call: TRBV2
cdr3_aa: CASRGTGGGYGYTF
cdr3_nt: TGTGCCAGCAGGGGGACAGGGGGTGGATATGGCTACACCTTC

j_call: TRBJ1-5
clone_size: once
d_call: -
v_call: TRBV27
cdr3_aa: CASSFQGNQPQHF
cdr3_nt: TGTGCCAGCAGTTTCCAGGGAAATCAGCCCCAGCATTTT

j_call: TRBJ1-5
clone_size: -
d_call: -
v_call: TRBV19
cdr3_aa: CASSISGVEASNQPQHF
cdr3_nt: TGTGCCAGTAGTATTTCAGGGGTCGAGGCCAGCAATCAGCCCCAGCATTTT

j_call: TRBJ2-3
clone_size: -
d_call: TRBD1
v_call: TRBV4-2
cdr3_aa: CASSQMPTTGATDTQYF
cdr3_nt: TGTGCCAGCAGCCAGATGCCAACGACAGGGGCCACAGATACGCAGTATTTT